Listed here are 15 T cell receptor beta chains from one sample, sequenced in a study of blood T cell repertoires in COVID-19. The table came from immunoSEQ multiplex PCR; TCRdb's copy has only in-frame clones and leaves some out. The sample carries about 440,000 clones, about 85% recorded once. Material: PBMCs or T cells enriched from blood (not recorded which). Every receptor here comes from a woman aged 18-29 years with acute COVID-19.

The chain employs TRBV6-5 and TRBJ2-5; a weak D match, TRBD1 (6 bases). Germline CDR1 and CDR2: MNHEY and SVGAGI. The CDR3 has 14 residues. Trimming removed 3 bases from V and 3 bases from J, with 11 bases in between. DNA for the CDR3: TGTGCCAGCAGTTATTCGGACAGTGAAGAGACCCAGTACTTC. Translation gives CASSYSDSEETQYF.

This chain joins TRBV7-9 and TRBJ1-4; 9 nucleotides match TRBD1. The CDR3 spans 15 residues. The V and J ends lost 0 bases and 7 bases, in that order; junction bases with no gene match: 3. Per the germline V gene, CDR1 is SEHNR and CDR2 is FQNEAQ (reference sequence). The CDR3 sequence: CASSLAETGGEKLFF. The DNA for the CDR3 is TGTGCCAGCAGCTTAGCAGAGACAGGGGGTGAAAAACTGTTTTTT. The full variable domain, in which reference TRBV7-9 and TRBJ1-4 provide the parts outside the CDR3, is DTGVSQNPRHKITKRGQNVTFRCDPISEHNRLYWYRQTLGQGPEFLTYFQNEAQLEKSRLLSDRFSAERPKGSFSTLEIQRTEQGDSAMYLCASSLAETGGEKLFFGSGTQLSVL.

The V gene is TRBV27, the J gene TRBJ1-2; D may be TRBD1 (6 bases). The V gene lost 5 bases and the J gene lost 8 bases, with 12 bases spanning the gap. Germline V gene sequence: CDR1 MNHEY, CDR2 SMNVEV (reference sequence). This CDR3 is built from 12 residues. The CDR3, as DNA: TGTGCCAGCAGTATGGGTGGGGGCGGCTACACCTTC. Its translation is CASSMGGGGYTF.

The chain is built from TRBV6-2 or TRBV6-3 and TRBJ1-2; 9 nucleotides agree with TRBD1. V lost 7 bases to trimming and J lost 2 bases; unmatched junction nucleotides: 5. Germline values: CDR1 MNHEY, CDR2 SVGEGT. This CDR3 region has 14 residues. The CDR3 loop is CASTPGQGNYGYTF. The CDR3 DNA is TGTGCCAGCACCCCAGGACAGGGGAACTATGGCTACACCTTC.

This clone was seen once. The V call is TRBV9, the J call TRBJ2-1, with a weak D call TRBD1 (5 bases). Trimming cost V 0 bases and J 6 bases, with 7 bases left between them. CDR1 SGDLS and CDR2 YYNGEE come from the germline V gene. This CDR3 has 13 residues. The CDR3 protein is CASSVEGVNEQFF. DNA of the CDR3: TGTGCCAGCAGCGTAGAAGGGGTCAATGAGCAGTTCTTC.

The rearrangement links TRBV18 to TRBJ2-5, with D tentatively TRBD1 (6 bases). The CDR3 runs 14 residues. Per the germline V gene, CDR1 is KGHSH and CDR2 is LQKENI. The germline V and J ends were trimmed by 3 bases and 0 bases, with 8 bases remaining between them. The DNA of the CDR3 is TGTGCCAGCTCACCGGGACACAACCAAGAGACCCAGTACTTC. Translating it yields CASSPGHNQETQYF.

This chain joins TRBV6-5 and TRBJ2-5; 9 bases are a match to TRBD2. J was trimmed by 2 bases and V by 2 bases; bases with no gene match: 6. CDR1 is MNHEY, CDR2 SVGAGI, per germline. The CDR3 length is 16 residues. DNA for the CDR3: TGTGCCAGCAGTTACGGGGCGGGGGGGAATCAAGAGACCCAGTACTTC. Its protein product is CASSYGAGGNQETQYF.

The chain uses TRBV3-1 (or the pseudogene TRBV3-2) and TRBJ2-1; 8 bases match TRBD1. The CDR3 sequence is 16 residues long. From germline, CDR1 is LGHDT and CDR2 YNNKEL (reference sequence). Trimming cost V 0 bases and J 3 bases; bases outside gene matches: 4. CDR3 nucleotide sequence: TGTGCCAGCAGCCAAGATGGAGGACAGGGCTACAATGAGCAGTTCTTC. Translation: CASSQDGGQGYNEQFF.

The chain has TRBV29-1 and TRBJ2-5, with D possibly TRBD1 on 6 matching bases. The V and J ends lost 2 bases and 5 bases respectively, with 9 bases between them. Germline lookup yields CDR1 SQVTM and CDR2 ANQGSEA. The CDR3 length is 12 residues. The CDR3 bases are TGCAGCGTTGAAAGGGGGAGTGAGACCCAGTACTTC. Translated: CSVERGSETQYF. The full variable domain, in which reference TRBV29-1 and TRBJ2-5 provide the parts outside the CDR3, is SAVISQKPSRDICQRGTSLTIQCQVDSQVTMMFWYRQQPGQSLTLIATANQGSEATYESGFVIDKFPISRPNLTFSTLTVSNMSPEDSSIYLCSVERGSETQYFGPGTRLLVL.

The genes are TRBV2 and TRBJ1-1, with D possibly matching TRBD1 (5 bases). Germline V gene lookup returns CDR1 SNHLY and CDR2 FYNNEI. This CDR3 spans 18 amino acids. V was cut by 6 bases and J by 1 base, with 24 bases left in between. The CDR3 coding sequence is TGTGCCAGCAGCGGTAGCAGGGTACCGATGGCTTGGAACACTGAAGCTTTCTTT. Protein sequence: CASSGSRVPMAWNTEAFF. The variable domain in full, with the rest retrieved from reference TRBV2 and TRBJ1-1, is EPEVTQTPSHQVTQMGQEVILRCVPISNHLYFYWYRQILGQKVEFLVSFYNNEISEKSEIFDDQFSVERPDGSNFTLKIRSTKLEDSAMYFCASSGSRVPMAWNTEAFFGQGTRLTVV.

Only one count was recorded for this clone. The gene calls are TRBV10-1 and TRBJ2-3, with 8 bases identical to TRBD2. The CDR3 consists of 13 residues. Trimming cost V 7 bases and J 2 bases; bases outside gene matches: 2. Germline loops: CDR1 WNHNN, CDR2 SYGVQD (reference sequence). CDR3 sequence reads: CASKAGATDTQYF. CDR3 in DNA: TGCGCCAGCAAAGCGGGGGCCACAGATACGCAGTATTTT.

This clone has only a few counts. This chain uses TRBV27 with TRBJ1-2; D may be TRBD1 (5 bases). The V end was cut by 6 bases, the J end by 3 bases, with 20 bases between. CDR3 length: 16 residues. In germline, CDR1 is MNHEY, CDR2 SMNVEV (reference sequence). The CDR3 loop is CASRSLGWGVDYGYTF. The CDR3 bases are TGTGCCAGCAGATCCCTAGGATGGGGGGTCGACTATGGCTACACCTTC.

The CDR3 spells CASTTGENSPLHF. Here the CDR3 DNA reads TGTGCCAGCACCACAGGGGAAAATTCACCCCTCCACTTT. The chain employs TRBV2 and TRBJ1-6; the match to TRBD1 covers 7 bases. The CDR3 has 13 residues. Germline V gene lookup returns CDR1 SNHLY and CDR2 FYNNEI. V shed 7 bases and J 7 bases; nucleotides not matched to a gene: 4.

The chain is built from TRBV10-1 and TRBJ2-3, with 9 positions matching TRBD2. Germline lookup yields CDR1 WNHNN and CDR2 SYGVQD (reference sequence). Trimming at V came to 4 bases and at J to 3 bases, leaving 8 bases not matched to a gene. The CDR3 totals 16 residues. CDR3 sequence reads: CASSARLADSTDTQYF. The DNA for the CDR3 is TGCGCCAGCAGTGCCAGACTAGCGGATAGTACAGATACGCAGTATTTT.

The V call is TRBV20-1, the J call TRBJ2-5, with 7 bases lining up with TRBD1. Germline trimming cut 3 bases from V and 5 bases from J; bases unmatched to any gene: 12. This CDR3 has 15 residues. Germline loops: CDR1 DFQATT, CDR2 SNEGSKA (reference sequence). CDR3 sequence: CSASPYNRGRETQYF. The CDR3 DNA follows: TGCAGTGCTAGTCCCTATAACAGGGGTCGGGAGACCCAGTACTTC.